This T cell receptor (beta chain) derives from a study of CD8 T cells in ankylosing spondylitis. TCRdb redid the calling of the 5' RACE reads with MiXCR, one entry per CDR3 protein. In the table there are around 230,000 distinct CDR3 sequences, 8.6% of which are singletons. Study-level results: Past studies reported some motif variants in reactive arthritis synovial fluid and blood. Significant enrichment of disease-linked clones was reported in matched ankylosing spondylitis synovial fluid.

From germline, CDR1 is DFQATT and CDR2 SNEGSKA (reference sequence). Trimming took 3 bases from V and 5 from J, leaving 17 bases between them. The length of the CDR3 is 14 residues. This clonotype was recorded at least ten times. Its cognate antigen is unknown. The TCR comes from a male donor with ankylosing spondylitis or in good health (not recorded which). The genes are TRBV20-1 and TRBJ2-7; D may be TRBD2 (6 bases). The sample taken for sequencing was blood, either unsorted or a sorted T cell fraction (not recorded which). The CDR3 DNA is TGCAGTGCTAGTGGTCCCAGCGGGCCCCACGAGCAGTACTTC. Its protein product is CSASGPSGPHEQYF.